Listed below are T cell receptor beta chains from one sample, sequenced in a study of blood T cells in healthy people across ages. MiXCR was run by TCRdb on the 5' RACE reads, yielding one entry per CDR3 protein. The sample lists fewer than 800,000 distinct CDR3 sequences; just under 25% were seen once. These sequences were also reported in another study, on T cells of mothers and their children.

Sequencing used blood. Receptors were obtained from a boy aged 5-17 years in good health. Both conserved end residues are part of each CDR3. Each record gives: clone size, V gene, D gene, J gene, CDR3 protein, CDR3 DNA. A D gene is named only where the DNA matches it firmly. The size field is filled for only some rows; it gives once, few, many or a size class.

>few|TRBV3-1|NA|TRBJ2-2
CASSQGFVSLGELFF
TGTGCCAGCAGCCAGGGTTTCGTTTCCCTCGGGGAGCTGTTTTTT
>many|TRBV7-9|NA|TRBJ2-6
CASSVNREAGANVLTF
TGTGCCAGCAGCGTAAACAGGGAGGCCGGGGCCAACGTCCTGACTTTC
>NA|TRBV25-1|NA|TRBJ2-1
CASREKGLVYNEQFF
TGTGCCAGCAGAGAAAAGGGGTTGGTTTACAATGAGCAGTTCTTC
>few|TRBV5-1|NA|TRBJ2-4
CASSLDGTGYGSKNIQYF
TGCGCCAGCAGCTTGGACGGAACAGGGTACGGATCCAAAAACATTCAGTACTTC
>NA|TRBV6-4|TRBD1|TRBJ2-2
CASSSQGAGELFF
TGTGCCAGCAGTTCGCAGGGGGCCGGGGAGCTGTTTTTT
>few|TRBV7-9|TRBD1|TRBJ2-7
CASSWGQLEYEQYF
TGTGCCAGCAGCTGGGGACAGCTGGAGTACGAGCAGTACTTC
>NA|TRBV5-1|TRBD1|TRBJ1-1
CASSTGQGSEAFF
TGCGCCAGCAGCACCGGACAGGGCTCTGAAGCTTTCTTT
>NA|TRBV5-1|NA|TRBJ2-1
CASSLVPEGNEQFF
TGCGCCAGCAGCTTGGTTCCGGAGGGTAATGAGCAGTTCTTC
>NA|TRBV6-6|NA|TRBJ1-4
CASSSRKLFF
TGTGCCAGCAGTTCGCGAAAACTGTTTTTT
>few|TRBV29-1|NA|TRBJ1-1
CSVEGPGGMNTEAFF
TGCAGCGTTGAAGGCCCGGGGGGAATGAACACTGAAGCTTTCTTT
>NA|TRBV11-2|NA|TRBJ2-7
CASSKEGAMGSYEQYF
TGTGCCAGCAGCAAAGAAGGGGCGATGGGCTCCTACGAGCAGTACTTC
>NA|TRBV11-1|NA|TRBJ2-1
CATERYNEQFF
TGTGCCACCGAACGGTACAATGAGCAGTTCTTC
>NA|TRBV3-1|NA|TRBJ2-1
CASSQETAWNEQFF
TGTGCCAGCAGCCAAGAGACAGCCTGGAATGAGCAGTTCTTC
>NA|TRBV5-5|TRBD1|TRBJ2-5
CASSPGGQGAIETQYF
TGTGCCAGCAGCCCCGGAGGTCAGGGGGCCATAGAGACCCAGTACTTC
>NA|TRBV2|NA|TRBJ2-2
CASRRTATNTGELFF
TGTGCCAGCAGAAGGACAGCGACGAACACCGGGGAGCTGTTTTTT
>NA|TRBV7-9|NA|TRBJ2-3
CASSLSAGDLRSTDTQYF
TGTGCCAGCAGCTTGAGTGCAGGGGACCTAAGGAGCACAGATACGCAGTATTTT
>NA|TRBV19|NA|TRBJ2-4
CASSMDQETVAKNIQYF
TGTGCCAGTAGTATGGACCAGGAAACAGTGGCCAAAAACATTCAGTACTTC
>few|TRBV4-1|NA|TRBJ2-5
CASSQDTVDTQYF
TGCGCCAGCAGCCAAGATACGGTGGATACCCAGTACTTC
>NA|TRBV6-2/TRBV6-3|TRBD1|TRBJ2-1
CASSWGQGGRDEQFF
TGTGCCAGCAGCTGGGGACAGGGGGGCAGGGATGAGCAGTTCTTC
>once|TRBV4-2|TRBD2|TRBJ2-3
CASSQTSGVRGTQYF
TGTGCCAGCAGCCAGACTAGCGGGGTAAGAGGTACGCAGTATTTT
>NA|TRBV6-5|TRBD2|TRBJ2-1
CASRRTSGGLDEQFF
TGTGCCAGCAGACGGACTAGCGGGGGGCTCGATGAGCAGTTCTTC
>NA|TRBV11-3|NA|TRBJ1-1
CASSLGQLPEAFF
TGTGCCAGCAGCTTAGGGCAGCTCCCTGAAGCTTTCTTT
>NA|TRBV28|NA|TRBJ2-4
CASRDPGAKNIQYF
TGTGCCAGCAGGGACCCTGGGGCCAAAAACATTCAGTACTTC
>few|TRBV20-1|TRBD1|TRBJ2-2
CSASPGTGYTGELFF
TGCAGTGCTAGCCCCGGGACAGGGTACACCGGGGAGCTGTTTTTT
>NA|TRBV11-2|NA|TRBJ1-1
CASSLGGLLGLNTEAFF
TGTGCCAGCAGCTTAGGTGGACTTCTGGGGTTGAACACTGAAGCTTTCTTT
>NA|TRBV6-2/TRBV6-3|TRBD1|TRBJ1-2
CASSFLQGYYGYTF
TGTGCCAGCAGTTTCTTACAGGGGTACTATGGCTACACCTTC
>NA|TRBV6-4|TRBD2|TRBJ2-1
CATKTSGELNEQFF
TGTGCCACCAAGACTAGCGGGGAGCTCAATGAGCAGTTCTTC
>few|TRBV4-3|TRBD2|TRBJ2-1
CASSPGLGSSYNEQFF
TGCGCCAGCAGCCCTGGACTAGGCAGCTCCTACAATGAGCAGTTCTTC
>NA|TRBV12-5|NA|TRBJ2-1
CTSSLNNEQFF
TGTACTAGTTCGCTGAACAATGAGCAGTTCTTC
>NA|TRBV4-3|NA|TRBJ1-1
CASSQGAGNTEAFF
TGCGCCAGCAGCCAAGGGGCAGGGAACACTGAAGCTTTCTTT
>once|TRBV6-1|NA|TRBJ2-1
CASSEDLSSYNEQLF
TGTGCCAGCAGTGAAGATCTTAGCTCCTACAATGAGCAGCTCTTC
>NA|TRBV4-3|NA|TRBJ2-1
CASSQDWRGSYNEQFF
TGCGCCAGCAGCCAAGATTGGAGGGGGTCCTACAATGAGCAGTTCTTC
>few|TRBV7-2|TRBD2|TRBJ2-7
CASSLGGTSGGYEQYF
TGTGCCAGCAGCTTAGGGGGGACTAGCGGGGGTTACGAGCAGTACTTC
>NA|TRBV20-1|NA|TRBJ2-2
CSARDGGGKTGELFF
TGCAGTGCTAGAGATGGGGGCGGAAAAACCGGGGAGCTGTTTTTT
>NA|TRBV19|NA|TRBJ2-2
CASSRLDGHGELFF
TGTGCCAGTAGCCGGCTAGATGGTCACGGGGAGCTGTTTTTT
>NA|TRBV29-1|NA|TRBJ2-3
CSVEWPIADTQYF
TGCAGCGTTGAGTGGCCCATTGCAGATACGCAGTATTTT
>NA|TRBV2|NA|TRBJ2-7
CASSEGPPTIYEQYF
TGTGCCAGCAGTGAAGGACCACCGACGATATACGAGCAGTACTTC
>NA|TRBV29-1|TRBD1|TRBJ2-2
CSVAGQGVGELFF
TGCAGCGTTGCGGGACAGGGAGTCGGGGAGCTGTTTTTT
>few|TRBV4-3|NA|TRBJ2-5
CASSQDNSHQETQYF
TGCGCCAGCAGCCAAGATAACAGTCACCAAGAGACCCAGTACTTC
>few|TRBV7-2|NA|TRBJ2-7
CASSHPGLAREQYF
TGTGCCAGCAGCCACCCGGGGCTAGCTCGGGAGCAGTACTTC
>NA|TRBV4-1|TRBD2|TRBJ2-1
CASSLQAGVDEQFF
TGCGCCAGCAGCCTCCAGGCGGGAGTGGATGAGCAGTTCTTC
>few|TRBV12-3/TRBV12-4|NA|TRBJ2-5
CASSLRDPVETQYF
TGTGCCAGTAGTCTAAGGGACCCCGTGGAGACCCAGTACTTC
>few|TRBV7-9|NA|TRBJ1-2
CASSLFPQGNYGYTF
TGTGCCAGCAGCTTATTCCCCCAGGGGAACTATGGCTACACCTTC
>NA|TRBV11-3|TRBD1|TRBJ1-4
CASSDRGFREKLFF
TGTGCCAGTAGCGACAGGGGGTTTCGCGAAAAACTGTTTTTT
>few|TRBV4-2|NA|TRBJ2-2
CASSPTDTEELFF
TGTGCCAGCAGCCCGACAGACACCGAGGAGCTGTTTTTT
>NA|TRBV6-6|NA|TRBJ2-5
CASTDEGRETQYF
TGTGCCAGCACTGACGAGGGTCGGGAGACCCAGTACTTC
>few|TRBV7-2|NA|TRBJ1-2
CASSLRQWDGYTF
TGTGCCAGCAGCCTCCGACAATGGGATGGCTACACCTTC
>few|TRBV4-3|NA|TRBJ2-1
CASSQDTGMDEQFF
TGCGCCAGCAGCCAAGATACAGGGATGGATGAGCAGTTCTTC